This T cell receptor (beta chain) was obtained from a study of shared clonotypes between healthy human individuals. This CDR3 comprises 14 residues. With 5 bases clipped from V and 0 bases from J, the junction kept 4 bases outside the gene matches. Germline values: CDR1 SGHNT, CDR2 YYREEE (reference sequence). Naive CD8 populations comprised CD45RO-negative cells positively selected for CCR7, excluding terminally differentiated effector memory CD45RA+ cells. Profiling relied on immunoSEQ multiplex PCR, and the TCRdb table lists in-frame clones only, not all of them. This table holds about 2.1 million clones, approximately 92% found once.

This chain uses TRBV5-4 with TRBJ1-2, with TRBD1 identical over 7 bases. This TCR was recovered from a man younger than 35 in good health. Some clones in this sample may be carry-over from other donors' samples. The sample comprised naive CD8+ T cells from PBMCs. CDR3 amino acids: CASREGAPNYGYTF. The CDR3 DNA reads TGTGCCAGCAGGGAGGGGGCACCTAACTATGGCTACACCTTC. The whole variable domain, filled in from reference TRBV5-4 and TRBJ1-2, reads ETGVTQSPTHLIKTRGQQVTLRCSSQSGHNTVSWYQQALGQGPQFIFQYYREEENGRGNFPPRFSGLQFPNYSSELNVNALELDDSALYLCASREGAPNYGYTFGSGTRLTVV.